This entry is about one T cell receptor (beta chain). Its antigen remains undetermined. No base qualities exist here, and no much larger clone lies one base off it. The collaborating institutions used their own protocols to collect whole blood in K2EDTA tubes. For TCRbeta analysis, collaborators shipped samples as frozen whole blood, isolated PBMCs, or DNA extracted from either of those sample types. At the junction V is shortened by 7 bases and J by 9 bases, with 19 bases in between. From its cysteine to its phenylalanine, the CDR3 spans 14 amino acids. Only the CDR3 DNA is retained, 42 bases long and in frame from the first base. Looking up the germline V gene yields CDR1 SNHLY and CDR2 FYNNEI. This entry belongs to a study of blood T cell repertoires in COVID-19 (dated by TCRdb to the early 2020s). As for the study more broadly: The collaborator samples originated in the United States, Italy and Spain and spanned the acute and convalescent phases of COVID-19. The prospective study material was composed of cDNA or gDNA derived from T cells, B-cell-depleted T cells, or PBMCs. The dataset comprised deeply sampled blood TCRbeta repertoires from subjects exposed to, actively infected with, or recovered from COVID-19. The repertoires were released in a freely available public database intended as a resource for research on the immune response to SARS-CoV-2. The samples were drawn from two sources: the first 160 participants of the ongoing ImmuneRACE study, and 950 to 1,500 subjects contributed by 6 global collaborators. A de-identified subject ID, COVID-19 status, age in years and sex were almost always included in the sample metadata. Where HLA class I and class II types were available, the types were taken from metadata supplied by the sample provider, not from assay-based typing.

TCRbeta CDR3 regions were amplified from genomic DNA by means of the immunoSEQ Assay, a bias-controlled multiplex PCR. On the authors' methods: The number of nucleated cells in each sample was estimated from the amplification of reference gene primers within the assay. Sequence reads were collapsed and filtered to measure the absolute abundance of every unique TCRbeta CDR3 rearrangement. For each sample, productive Simpson clonality was calculated by taking the square root of Simpson's diversity index across productive rearrangements. Imported from immuneACCESS, the table was reduced by TCRdb to in-frame sequences with V and J called. These copies leave out some clones; in studies compared against another copy, an unresolved V gene accounts for under half, and the cause of the remainder is not known. V and J calls plus clone size are reproduced from that table; the DNA served to infer D and trimming. Counted in this sample were 150,000 to 200,000 clones; approximately 90% of them appeared once. The top ten clones comprise roughly 4.7% of the sample.

Here is what the overall study found, with its caveats: How much clinical and demographic metadata was included differed by source and by participant, and the metadata was provided uncurated.

The sequence is built from TRBV2 and TRBJ2-4, with TRBD1 tentatively as D gene (6 bases match). The origin of this receptor is a human donor in a cohort sampled during active COVID-19. Sequencing used peripheral blood. In nucleotides, the sequence is TGTGCCAGCATTAGGGAAGGGGGTGTTGGCATTCAGTACTTC. Translated, it gives CASIREGGVGIQYF.